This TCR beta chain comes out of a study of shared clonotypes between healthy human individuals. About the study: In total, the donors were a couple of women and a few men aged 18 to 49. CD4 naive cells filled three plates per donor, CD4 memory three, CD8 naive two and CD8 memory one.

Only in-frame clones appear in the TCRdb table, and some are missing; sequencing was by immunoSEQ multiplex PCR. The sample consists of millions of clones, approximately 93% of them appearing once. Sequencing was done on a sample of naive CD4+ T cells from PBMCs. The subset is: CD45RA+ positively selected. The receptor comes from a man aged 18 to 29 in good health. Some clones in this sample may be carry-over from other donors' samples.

CDR3 in amino acids: CASSPVPSSGNTIYF. Written as DNA, the CDR3 is TGTGCCAGCTCACCAGTTCCCAGCTCTGGAAACACCATATATTTT. The rearrangement links TRBV18 to TRBJ1-3, with D uncertain. Trimming removed 2 bases at V and 0 bases at J, with 8 bases between. Germline values: CDR1 KGHSH, CDR2 LQKENI. CDR3 length equals 15 residues.